This T cell receptor (beta chain) came from a study of T cell responses to AZD1222 COVID-19 vaccine. This CDR3 has 16 residues. V lost 0 bases, J lost 2 bases, and 11 bases lay in between. Germline V gene sequence: CDR1 SGHKS, CDR2 YYEKEE (reference sequence). Findings and caveats of the study: White British people made up most donors, females outnumbered males, and clonal diversity was possibly underestimated. Close to half of spike-specific TCRs reportedly recognize unmutated variant regions.

Of note for this clone: Its antigen is currently unknown.

Some clones are missing from TCRdb's copy, which holds only in-frame ones; the method was immunoSEQ multiplex PCR. In the table there are 130,000 to 150,000 clones, approximately 78% of which are singletons. The receptor was derived from an adult in good health. Source: peripheral blood, taken on day 0 of MenACWY control vaccination. The chain combines TRBV5-5 with TRBJ2-2; the D call may be TRBD1 or TRBD2 (5 bases each). The chain's CDR3 is CASSLGPGPNTGELFF. The CDR3 nucleotides read TGTGCCAGCAGCTTGGGGCCGGGACCCAACACCGGGGAGCTGTTTTTT.